The sequence of this T cell receptor (beta chain) was determined in a study of T cell responses to AZD1222 COVID-19 vaccine. Study-level background: Second doses at about 4 or about 12 weeks were pooled. Overall study findings and caveats: All repertoire sampling was performed exclusively after the peak T cell response. Unmutated variant regions reportedly attract nearly half of all spike-specific TCRs.

Clones were sequenced by immunoSEQ multiplex PCR, and TCRdb holds only the in-frame ones, with some missing. The sample comprises 90,000 to 100,000 clones, roughly nine tenths of which are singletons, and around 3.5% rests with the top ten. This clone has only one observation. Its antigen is as yet unknown. From germline, CDR1 is MNHEY and CDR2 SMNVEV (reference sequence). This CDR3 has 15 residues. Unmatched junction bases numbered 6, after V lost 6 bases and J lost 2 bases. The input for sequencing was peripheral blood, taken on day 0 of AZD1222 vaccination. The sequence was collected from an adult in good health. This rearrangement joins TRBV27 to TRBJ2-1, with 8 bases that match TRBD1. The CDR3 loop is CASSSGQVPYNEQFF. In DNA, the CDR3 is TGTGCCAGCAGCTCGGGACAGGTGCCCTACAATGAGCAGTTCTTC.